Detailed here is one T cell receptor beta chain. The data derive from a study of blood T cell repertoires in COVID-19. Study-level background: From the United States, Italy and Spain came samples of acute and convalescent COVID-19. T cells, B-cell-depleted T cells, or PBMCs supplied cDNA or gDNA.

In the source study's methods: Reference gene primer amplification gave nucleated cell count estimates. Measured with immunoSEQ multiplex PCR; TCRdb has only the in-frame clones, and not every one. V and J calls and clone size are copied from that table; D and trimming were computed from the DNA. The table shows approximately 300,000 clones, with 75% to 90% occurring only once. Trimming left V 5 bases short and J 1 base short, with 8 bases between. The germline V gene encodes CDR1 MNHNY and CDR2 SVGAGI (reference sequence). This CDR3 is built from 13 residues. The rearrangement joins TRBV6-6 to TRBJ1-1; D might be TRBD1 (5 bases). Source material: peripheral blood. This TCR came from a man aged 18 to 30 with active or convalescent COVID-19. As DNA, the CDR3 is TGTGCCAGCAGTGTACAGGCGAACACTGAAGCTTTCTTT. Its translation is CASSVQANTEAFF.